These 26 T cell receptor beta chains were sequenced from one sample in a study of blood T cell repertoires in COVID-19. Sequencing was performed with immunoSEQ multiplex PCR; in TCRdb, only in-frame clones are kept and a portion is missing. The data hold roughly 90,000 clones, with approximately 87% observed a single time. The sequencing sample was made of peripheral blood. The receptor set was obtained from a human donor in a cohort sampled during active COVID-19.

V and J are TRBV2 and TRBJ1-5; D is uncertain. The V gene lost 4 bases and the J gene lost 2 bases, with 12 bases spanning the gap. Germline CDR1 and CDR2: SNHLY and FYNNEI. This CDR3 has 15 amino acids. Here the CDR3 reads CASSANLGGNQPQHF. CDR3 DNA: TGTGCCAGCAGTGCTAATCTCGGGGGCAATCAGCCCCAGCATTTT.

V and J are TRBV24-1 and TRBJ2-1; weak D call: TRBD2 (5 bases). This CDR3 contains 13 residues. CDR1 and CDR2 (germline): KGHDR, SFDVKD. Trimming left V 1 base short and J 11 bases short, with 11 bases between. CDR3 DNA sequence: TGTGCCACCAGTGATTTAGGTGGGAGTCAGCAGTTCTTC. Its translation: CATSDLGGSQQFF.

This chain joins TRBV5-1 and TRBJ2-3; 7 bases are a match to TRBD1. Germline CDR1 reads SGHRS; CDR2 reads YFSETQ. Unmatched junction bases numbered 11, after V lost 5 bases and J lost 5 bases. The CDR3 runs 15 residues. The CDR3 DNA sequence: TGCGCCAGCAGACTGACAGGGAGTGGGGGAGATACGCAGTATTTT. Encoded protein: CASRLTGSGGDTQYF.

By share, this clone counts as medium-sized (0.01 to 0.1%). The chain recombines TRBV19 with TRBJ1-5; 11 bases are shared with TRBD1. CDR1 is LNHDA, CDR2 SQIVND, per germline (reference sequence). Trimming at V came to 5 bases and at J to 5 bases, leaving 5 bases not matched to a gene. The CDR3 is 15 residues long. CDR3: CASSGTGGTHQPQHF. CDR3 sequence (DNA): TGTGCCAGTAGTGGGACAGGGGGGACTCATCAGCCCCAGCATTTT.

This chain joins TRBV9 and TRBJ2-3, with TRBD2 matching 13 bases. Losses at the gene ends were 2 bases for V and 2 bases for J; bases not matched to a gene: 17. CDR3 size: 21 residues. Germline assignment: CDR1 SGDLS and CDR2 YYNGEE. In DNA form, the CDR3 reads TGTGCCAGCAGCGTCTTCGGACTAGCGGGAGACTCCCCCTATCCCACAGATACGCAGTATTTT. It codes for CASSVFGLAGDSPYPTDTQYF.

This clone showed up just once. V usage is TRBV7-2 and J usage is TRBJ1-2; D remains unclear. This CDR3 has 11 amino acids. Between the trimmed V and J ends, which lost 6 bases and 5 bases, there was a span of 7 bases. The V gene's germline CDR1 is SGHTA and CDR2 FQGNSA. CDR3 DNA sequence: TGTGCCAGCAGTAGACAATATGGCTACACCTTC. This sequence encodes CASSRQYGYTF.

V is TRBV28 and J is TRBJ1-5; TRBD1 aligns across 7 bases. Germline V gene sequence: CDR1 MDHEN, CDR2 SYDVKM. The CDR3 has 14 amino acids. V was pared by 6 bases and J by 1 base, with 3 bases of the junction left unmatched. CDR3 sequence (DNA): TGTGCCAGCAGCTCAGGGGGAAGCAATCAGCCCCAGCATTTT. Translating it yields CASSSGGSNQPQHF.

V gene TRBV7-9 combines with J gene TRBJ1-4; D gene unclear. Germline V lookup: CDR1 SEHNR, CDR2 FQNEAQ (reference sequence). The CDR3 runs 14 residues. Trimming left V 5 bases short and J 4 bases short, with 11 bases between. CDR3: CASSPRGLNEKLFF. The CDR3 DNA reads TGTGCCAGCAGCCCTCGTGGGCTTAATGAAAAACTGTTTTTT. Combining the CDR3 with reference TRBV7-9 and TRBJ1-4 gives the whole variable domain DTGVSQNPRHKITKRGQNVTFRCDPISEHNRLYWYRQTLGQGPEFLTYFQNEAQLEKSRLLSDRFSAERPKGSFSTLEIQRTEQGDSAMYLCASSPRGLNEKLFFGSGTQLSVL.

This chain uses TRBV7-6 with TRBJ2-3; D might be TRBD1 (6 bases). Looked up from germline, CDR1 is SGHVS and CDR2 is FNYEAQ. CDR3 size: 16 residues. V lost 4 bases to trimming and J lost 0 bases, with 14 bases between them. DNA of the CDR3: TGTGCCAGCAGCTCACCTTGGGGACAAAGCACAGATACGCAGTATTTT. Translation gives CASSSPWGQSTDTQYF. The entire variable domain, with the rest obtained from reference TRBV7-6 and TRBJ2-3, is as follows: GAGVSQSPRYKVTKRGQDVALRCDPISGHVSLYWYRQALGQGPEFLTYFNYEAQQDKSGLPNDRFSAERPEGSISTLTIQRTEQRDSAMYRCASSSPWGQSTDTQYFGPGTRLTVL.

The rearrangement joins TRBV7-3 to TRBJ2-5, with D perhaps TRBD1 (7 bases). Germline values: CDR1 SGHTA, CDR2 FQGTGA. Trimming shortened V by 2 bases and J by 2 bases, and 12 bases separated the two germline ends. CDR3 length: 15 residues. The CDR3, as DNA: TGTGCCAGCAGCTTAGGGGGGACAGAACAAGAGACCCAGTACTTC. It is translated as CASSLGGTEQETQYF.

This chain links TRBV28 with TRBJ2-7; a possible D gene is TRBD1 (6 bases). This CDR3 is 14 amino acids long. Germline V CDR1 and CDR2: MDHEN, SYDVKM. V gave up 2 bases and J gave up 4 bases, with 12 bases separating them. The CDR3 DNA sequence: TGTGCCAGCAGTTTAGACAGGATTAGGTACGAGCAGTACTTC. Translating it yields CASSLDRIRYEQYF.

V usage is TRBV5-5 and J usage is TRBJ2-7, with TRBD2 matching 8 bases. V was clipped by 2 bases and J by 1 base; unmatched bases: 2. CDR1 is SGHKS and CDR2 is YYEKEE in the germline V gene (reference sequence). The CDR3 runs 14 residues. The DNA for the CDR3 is TGTGCCAGCAGCTTTACGGGGGGGTCCTACGAGCAGTACTTC. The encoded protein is CASSFTGGSYEQYF.

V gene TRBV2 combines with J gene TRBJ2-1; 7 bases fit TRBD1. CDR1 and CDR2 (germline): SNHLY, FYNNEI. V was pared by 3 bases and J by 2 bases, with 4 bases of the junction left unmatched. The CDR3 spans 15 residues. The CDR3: CASSDEQGAYNEQFF. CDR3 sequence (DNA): TGTGCCAGCAGTGATGAGCAGGGGGCCTACAATGAGCAGTTCTTC.

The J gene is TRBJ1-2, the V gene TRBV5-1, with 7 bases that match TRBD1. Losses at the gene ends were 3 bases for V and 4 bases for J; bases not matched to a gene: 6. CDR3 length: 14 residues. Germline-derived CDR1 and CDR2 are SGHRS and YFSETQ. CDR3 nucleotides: TGCGCCAGCAGCTCACAGACAGGGACCTATGGCTACACCTTC. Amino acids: CASSSQTGTYGYTF.

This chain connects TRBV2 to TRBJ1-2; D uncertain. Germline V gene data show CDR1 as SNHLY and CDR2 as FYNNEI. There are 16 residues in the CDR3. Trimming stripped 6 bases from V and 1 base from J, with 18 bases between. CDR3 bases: TGTGCCAGCAGCGCCGCGACCAGCGGGGTTAACTATGGCTACACCTTC. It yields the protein CASSAATSGVNYGYTF.

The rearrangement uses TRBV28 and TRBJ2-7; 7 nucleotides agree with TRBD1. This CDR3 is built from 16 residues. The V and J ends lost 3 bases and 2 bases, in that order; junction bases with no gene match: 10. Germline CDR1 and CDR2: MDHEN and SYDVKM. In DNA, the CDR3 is TGTGCCAGCAGTTTCATCCCAGGGACAGCGCCCTACGAGCAGTACTTC. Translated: CASSFIPGTAPYEQYF.

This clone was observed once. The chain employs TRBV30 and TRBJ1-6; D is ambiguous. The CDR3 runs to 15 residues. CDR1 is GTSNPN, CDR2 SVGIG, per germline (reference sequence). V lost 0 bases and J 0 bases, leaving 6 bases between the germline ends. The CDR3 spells CAWSVRGSYNSPLHF. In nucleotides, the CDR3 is TGTGCCTGGAGTGTCCGAGGCTCCTATAATTCACCCCTCCACTTT. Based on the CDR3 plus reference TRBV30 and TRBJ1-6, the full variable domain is SQTIHQWPATLVQPVGSPLSLECTVEGTSNPNLYWYRQAAGRGLQLLFYSVGIGQISSEVPQNLSASRPQDRQFILSSKKLLLSDSGFYLCAWSVRGSYNSPLHFGNGTRLTVT.

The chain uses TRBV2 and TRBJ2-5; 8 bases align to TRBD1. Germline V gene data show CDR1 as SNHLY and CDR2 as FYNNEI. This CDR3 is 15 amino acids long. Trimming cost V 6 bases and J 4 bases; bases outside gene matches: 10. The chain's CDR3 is CASREQGGVGETQYF. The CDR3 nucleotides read TGTGCCAGCAGGGAACAGGGGGGAGTGGGAGAGACCCAGTACTTC.

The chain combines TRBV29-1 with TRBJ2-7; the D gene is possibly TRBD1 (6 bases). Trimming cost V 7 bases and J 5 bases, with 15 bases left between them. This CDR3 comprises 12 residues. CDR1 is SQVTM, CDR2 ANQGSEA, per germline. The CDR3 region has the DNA TGCAGCGCTAAAGTGGGGGCCAACGAGCAGTACTTC. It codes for CSAKVGANEQYF.

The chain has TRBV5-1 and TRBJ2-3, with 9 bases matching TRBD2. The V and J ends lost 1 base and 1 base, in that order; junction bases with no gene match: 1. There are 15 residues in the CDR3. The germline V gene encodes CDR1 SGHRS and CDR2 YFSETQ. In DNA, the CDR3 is TGCGCCAGCAGCTTGTGGACTAGCGGCACAGATACGCAGTATTTT. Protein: CASSLWTSGTDTQYF.

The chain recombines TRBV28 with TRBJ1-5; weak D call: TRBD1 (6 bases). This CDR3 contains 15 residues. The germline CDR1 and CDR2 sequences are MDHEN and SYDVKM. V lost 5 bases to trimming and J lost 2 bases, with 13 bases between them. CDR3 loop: CASSPRGRGNQPQHF. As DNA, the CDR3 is TGTGCCAGCAGTCCCAGGGGAAGGGGCAATCAGCCCCAGCATTTT.

The CDR3 DNA follows: TGTGCCTGGACCAAACCTGGACAGGGCAATCAGCCCCAGCATTTT. Protein: CAWTKPGQGNQPQHF. This rearrangement joins TRBV30 to TRBJ1-5; 7 bases are shared with TRBD1. CDR3 length: 15 residues. Trimming removed 4 bases from V and 2 bases from J; junction bases left unmatched: 8. Germline values: CDR1 GTSNPN, CDR2 SVGIG (reference sequence).

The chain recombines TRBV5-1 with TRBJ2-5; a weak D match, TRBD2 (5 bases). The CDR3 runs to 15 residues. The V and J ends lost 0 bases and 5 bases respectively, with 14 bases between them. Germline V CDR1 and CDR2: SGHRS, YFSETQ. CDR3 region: CASSLGRGLEETQYF. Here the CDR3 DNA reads TGCGCCAGCAGCTTGGGACGGGGTTTAGAGGAGACCCAGTACTTC.

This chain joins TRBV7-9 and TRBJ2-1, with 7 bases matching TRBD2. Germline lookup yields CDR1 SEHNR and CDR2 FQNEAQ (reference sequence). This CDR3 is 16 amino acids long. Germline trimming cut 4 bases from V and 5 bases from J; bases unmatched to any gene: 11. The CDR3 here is CASSSLITSADNEQFF. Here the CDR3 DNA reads TGTGCCAGCAGCTCTCTCATAACTAGCGCCGACAATGAGCAGTTCTTC.

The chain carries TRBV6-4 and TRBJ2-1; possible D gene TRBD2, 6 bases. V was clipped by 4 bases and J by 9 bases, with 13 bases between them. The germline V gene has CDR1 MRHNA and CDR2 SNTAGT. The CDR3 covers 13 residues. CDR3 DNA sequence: TGTGCCAGCAGTGCGGTGCGGGAAGGTGAGCAGTTCTTC. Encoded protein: CASSAVREGEQFF.

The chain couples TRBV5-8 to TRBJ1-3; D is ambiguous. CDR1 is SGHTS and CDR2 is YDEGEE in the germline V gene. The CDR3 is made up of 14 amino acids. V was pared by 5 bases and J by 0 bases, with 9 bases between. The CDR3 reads CASRATDSGNTIYF. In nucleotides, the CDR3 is TGTGCCAGCAGGGCGACTGACTCTGGAAACACCATATATTTT. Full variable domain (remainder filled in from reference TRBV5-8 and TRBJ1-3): EAGVTQSPTHLIKTRGQQATLRCSPISGHTSVYWYQQALGLGLQFLLWYDEGEERNRGNFPPRFSGRQFPNYSSELNVNALELEDSALYLCASRATDSGNTIYFGEGSWLTVV.